One TCR beta chain is described in this entry. Clones were sequenced by immunoSEQ multiplex PCR, and TCRdb holds only the in-frame ones, with some missing. Among 200,000 to 300,000 clones listed, roughly 86% were seen once. The V gene lost 0 bases and the J gene lost 6 bases, with 11 bases spanning the gap. The CDR3 totals 14 residues. Germline values: CDR1 SGHRS, CDR2 YFSETQ. The data were obtained in a study of blood T cell repertoires in COVID-19. Looking at the study overall: There were acute and convalescent COVID-19 samples, and they came from the United States, Italy and Spain. The cDNA or gDNA used as material had been derived from T cells, B-cell-depleted T cells, or PBMCs.

The chain has TRBV5-1 and TRBJ2-3, with D possibly being TRBD2 (5 bases). The specimen sequenced was peripheral blood. This clonotype originated in a human donor in a cohort sampled during active COVID-19. CDR3 residues: CASSLGAAGDTQYF. The CDR3 nucleotides are TGCGCCAGCAGCTTGGGAGCCGCGGGCGATACGCAGTATTTT.